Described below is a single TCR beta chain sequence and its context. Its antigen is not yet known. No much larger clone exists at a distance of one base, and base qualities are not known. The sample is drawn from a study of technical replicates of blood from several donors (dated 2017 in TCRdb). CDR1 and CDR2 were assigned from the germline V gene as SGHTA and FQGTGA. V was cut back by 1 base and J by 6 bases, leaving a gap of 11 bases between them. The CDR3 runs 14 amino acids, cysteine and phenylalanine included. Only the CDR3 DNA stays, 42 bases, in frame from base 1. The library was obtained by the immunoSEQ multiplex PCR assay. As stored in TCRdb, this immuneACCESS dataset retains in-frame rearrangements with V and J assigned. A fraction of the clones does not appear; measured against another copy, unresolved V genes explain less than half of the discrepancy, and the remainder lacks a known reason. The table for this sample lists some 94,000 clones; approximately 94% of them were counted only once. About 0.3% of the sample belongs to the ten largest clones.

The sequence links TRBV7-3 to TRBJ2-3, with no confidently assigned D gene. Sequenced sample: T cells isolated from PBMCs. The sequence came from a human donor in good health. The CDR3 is CASSLNIAGDTQYF. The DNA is TGTGCCAGCAGCTTAAATATTGCAGGTGATACGCAGTATTTT.